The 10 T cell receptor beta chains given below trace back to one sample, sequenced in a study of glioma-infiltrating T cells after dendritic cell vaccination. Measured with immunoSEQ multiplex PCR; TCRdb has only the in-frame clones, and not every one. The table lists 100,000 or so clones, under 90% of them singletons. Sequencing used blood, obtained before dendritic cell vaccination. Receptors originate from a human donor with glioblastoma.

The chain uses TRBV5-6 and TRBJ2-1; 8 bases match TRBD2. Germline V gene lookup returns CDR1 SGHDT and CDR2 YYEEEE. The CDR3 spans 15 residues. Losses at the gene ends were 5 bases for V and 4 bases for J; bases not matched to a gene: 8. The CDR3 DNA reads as TGTGCCAGCAGAAACAAGCGGGAGAGTTACAATGAGCAGTTCTTC. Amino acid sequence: CASRNKRESYNEQFF.

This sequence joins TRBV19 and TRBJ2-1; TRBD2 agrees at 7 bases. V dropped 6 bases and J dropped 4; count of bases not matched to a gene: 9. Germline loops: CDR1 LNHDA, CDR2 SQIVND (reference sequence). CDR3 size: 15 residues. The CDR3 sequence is CASRPRTSRYNEQFF. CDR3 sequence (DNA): TGTGCCAGTAGACCTCGGACTAGTAGATACAATGAGCAGTTCTTC.

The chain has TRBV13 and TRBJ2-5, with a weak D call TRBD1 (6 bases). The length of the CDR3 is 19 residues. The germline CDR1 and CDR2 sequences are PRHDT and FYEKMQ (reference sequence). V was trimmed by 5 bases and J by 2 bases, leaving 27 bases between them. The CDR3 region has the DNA TGTGCCAGCAGCCCATTGGGGGCAGGGTCTACTAACATACAAGAGACCCAGTACTTC. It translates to CASSPLGAGSTNIQETQYF.

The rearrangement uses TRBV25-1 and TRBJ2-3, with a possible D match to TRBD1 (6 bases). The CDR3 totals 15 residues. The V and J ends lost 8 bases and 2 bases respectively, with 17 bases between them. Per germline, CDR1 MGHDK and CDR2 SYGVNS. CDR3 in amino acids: CASGPRDTATDTQYF. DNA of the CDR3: TGTGCCAGCGGGCCCCGGGACACGGCCACAGATACGCAGTATTTT.

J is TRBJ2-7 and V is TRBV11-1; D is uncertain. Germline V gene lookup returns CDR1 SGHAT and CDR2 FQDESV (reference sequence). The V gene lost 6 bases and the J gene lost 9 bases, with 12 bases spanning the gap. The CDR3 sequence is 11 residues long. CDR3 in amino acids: CASSLGPGQYF. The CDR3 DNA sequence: TGTGCCAGCAGTCTCGGTCCAGGGCAGTACTTC.

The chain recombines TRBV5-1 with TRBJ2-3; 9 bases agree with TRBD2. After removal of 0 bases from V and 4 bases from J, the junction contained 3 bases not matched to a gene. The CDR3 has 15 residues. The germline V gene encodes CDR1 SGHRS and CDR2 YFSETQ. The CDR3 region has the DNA TGCGCCAGCAGCTTGGCGTCTAGCGGGGCAGATACGCAGTATTTT. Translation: CASSLASSGADTQYF.

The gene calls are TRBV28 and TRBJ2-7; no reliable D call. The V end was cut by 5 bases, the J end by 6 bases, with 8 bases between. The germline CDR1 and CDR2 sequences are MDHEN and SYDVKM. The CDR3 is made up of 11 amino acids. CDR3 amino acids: CASSQTFEQYF. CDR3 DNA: TGTGCCAGCAGTCAGACATTCGAGCAGTACTTC. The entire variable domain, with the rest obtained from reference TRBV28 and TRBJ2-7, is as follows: DVKVTQSSRYLVKRTGEKVFLECVQDMDHENMFWYRQDPGLGLRLIYFSYDVKMKEKGDIPEGYSVSREKKERFSLILESASTNQTSMYLCASSQTFEQYFGPGTRLTVT.

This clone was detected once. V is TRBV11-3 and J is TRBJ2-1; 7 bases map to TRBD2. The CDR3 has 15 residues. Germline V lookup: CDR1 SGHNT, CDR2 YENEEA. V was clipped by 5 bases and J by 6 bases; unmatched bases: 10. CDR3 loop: CASSRGGGGGNEQFF. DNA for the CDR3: TGTGCCAGCAGCCGGGGAGGCGGGGGTGGCAATGAGCAGTTCTTC.

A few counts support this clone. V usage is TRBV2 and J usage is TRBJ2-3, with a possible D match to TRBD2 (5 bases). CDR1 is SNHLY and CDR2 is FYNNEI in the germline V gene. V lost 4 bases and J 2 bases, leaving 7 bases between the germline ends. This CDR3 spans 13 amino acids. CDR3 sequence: CASSALDTDTQYF. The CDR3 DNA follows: TGTGCCAGCAGTGCACTAGACACAGATACGCAGTATTTT. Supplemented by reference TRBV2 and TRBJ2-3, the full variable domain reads EPEVTQTPSHQVTQMGQEVILRCVPISNHLYFYWYRQILGQKVEFLVSFYNNEISEKSEIFDDQFSVERPDGSNFTLKIRSTKLEDSAMYFCASSALDTDTQYFGPGTRLTVL.

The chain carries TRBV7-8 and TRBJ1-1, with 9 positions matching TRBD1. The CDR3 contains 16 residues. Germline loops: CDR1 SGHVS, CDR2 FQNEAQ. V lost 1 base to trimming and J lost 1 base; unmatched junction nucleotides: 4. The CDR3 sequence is CASSLVGGQGNTEAFF. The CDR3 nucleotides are TGTGCCAGCAGCTTAGTTGGGGGACAGGGGAACACTGAAGCTTTCTTT.